The 23 T cell receptor beta chains below come from one sample, sequenced in a study of blood T cell repertoires in COVID-19 (dated by TCRdb to about 2020). Receptor libraries were prepared by the immunoSEQ multiplex PCR assay. TCRdb retrieved this table from immuneACCESS and kept in-frame rearrangements only. Not all clones are present; in checked studies, unresolved V genes account for under half, and no reason is known for the remainder. This sample is represented by over 85,000 clones; about 89% of them were singletons. The top ten clones comprise roughly 21% of the sample. Material: peripheral blood. The receptors shown here come from a human donor in a cohort sampled during active COVID-19.

The chain has TRBV6-5 and TRBJ1-2; perhaps TRBD1 as D (6 bases). V lost 5 bases and J lost 7, with 17 bases in between. Germline V CDR1 and CDR2: MNHEY, SVGAGI. This CDR3 contains 14 residues. In nucleotides, the CDR3 is TGTGCCAGCAGTCTTCCGGGACATCGGGGTGGCTACACCTTC. It translates to CASSLPGHRGGYTF.

This chain uses TRBV18 with TRBJ1-1; D ambiguous. Trimming pared 5 bases from V and 1 base from J, leaving 11 bases between. The CDR3 totals 14 residues. Looked up from germline, CDR1 is KGHSH and CDR2 is LQKENI. For the CDR3, the DNA is TGTGCCAGCTCAGCGACACAGAAGAACACTGAAGCTTTCTTT. Protein: CASSATQKNTEAFF.

The V call is TRBV2, the J call TRBJ2-2, with TRBD1 identical over 9 bases. The CDR3 has 16 amino acids. The V and J ends lost 7 bases and 4 bases, in that order; junction bases with no gene match: 10. The germline CDR1 and CDR2 sequences are SNHLY and FYNNEI. DNA of the CDR3: TGTGCCAGCAAGTTGGGGGACAGGGTGCGCACCGGGGAGCTGTTTTTT. Its translation is CASKLGDRVRTGELFF.

The rearrangement uses TRBV28 and TRBJ2-7; a possible D gene is TRBD2 (6 bases). Germline loops: CDR1 MDHEN, CDR2 SYDVKM. V was shortened by 4 bases and J by 3 bases, with 13 bases between the two germline ends. The CDR3 is 14 residues long. The CDR3 coding sequence is TGTGCCAGCAGTTCCCAAGTGGGACTCTACGAGCAGTACTTC. The encoded protein is CASSSQVGLYEQYF.

The rearrangement links TRBV28 to TRBJ2-1, with a possible D match to TRBD1 (5 bases). Germline CDR1 reads MDHEN; CDR2 reads SYDVKM. This CDR3 comprises 14 residues. V was trimmed by 5 bases and J by 2 bases, leaving 10 bases between them. Here the CDR3 reads CASSPPRAYNEQFF. Written as DNA, the CDR3 is TGTGCCAGCAGTCCCCCCAGGGCCTACAATGAGCAGTTCTTC. The complete variable domain, with remaining parts taken from reference TRBV28 and TRBJ2-1, reads DVKVTQSSRYLVKRTGEKVFLECVQDMDHENMFWYRQDPGLGLRLIYFSYDVKMKEKGDIPEGYSVSREKKERFSLILESASTNQTSMYLCASSPPRAYNEQFFGPGTRLTVL.

The chain has TRBV28 and TRBJ2-7, with 11 bases that match TRBD1. The length of the CDR3 is 15 residues. The germline gives CDR1 MDHEN, CDR2 SYDVKM. Trimming took 8 bases from V and 1 from J; bases not matched to a gene: 7. The CDR3 protein is CASEGGQGGSYEQYF. CDR3 bases: TGTGCCAGCGAGGGGGGACAGGGGGGATCCTACGAGCAGTACTTC.

This clone was counted only a few times. The J gene is TRBJ2-7, the V gene TRBV7-3; 9 bases are a match to TRBD2. The CDR3 contains 15 residues. Germline V gene data show CDR1 as SGHTA and CDR2 as FQGTGA. V shed 1 base, J shed 3 bases, and the junction held 4 bases outside the gene matches. DNA of the CDR3: TGTGCCAGCAGCTTAAGGGCTAGCGGGATCTACGAGCAGTACTTC. It yields the protein CASSLRASGIYEQYF.

This clone appeared once. This sequence joins TRBV7-2 and TRBJ2-2, with 9 positions matching TRBD1. Germline V gene lookup returns CDR1 SGHTA and CDR2 FQGNSA. The CDR3 has 15 amino acids. The V gene end was trimmed by 4 bases and the J gene end by 3 bases; junction bases not matched to a gene: 3. CDR3 amino acids: CASSSGQGYTGELFF. The CDR3 DNA is TGTGCCAGCAGCTCGGGACAGGGTTACACCGGGGAGCTGTTTTTT.

V gene TRBV5-6 combines with J gene TRBJ1-2, with D maybe TRBD1 (5 bases). V was shortened by 0 bases and J by 4 bases, with 16 bases between the two germline ends. The CDR3 has 16 amino acids. CDR1 is SGHDT and CDR2 is YYEEEE in the germline V gene. The CDR3 loop is CASSLADGREIYGYTF. CDR3 DNA: TGTGCCAGCAGCTTGGCCGACGGCAGGGAAATCTATGGCTACACCTTC. Together with reference TRBV5-6 and TRBJ1-2, the CDR3 gives the full variable domain: DAGVTQSPTHLIKTRGQQVTLRCSPKSGHDTVSWYQQALGQGPQFIFQYYEEEERQRGNFPDRFSGHQFPNYSSELNVNALLLGDSALYLCASSLADGREIYGYTFGSGTRLTVV.

This sequence joins TRBV19 and TRBJ2-7; D call uncertain. This CDR3 is built from 15 residues. The V end lost 6 bases, the J end lost 3 bases, and 18 bases lay between the germline ends. CDR1 LNHDA and CDR2 SQIVND come from the germline V gene (reference sequence). The CDR3 reads CASSHRNDPGYEQYF. In DNA, the CDR3 is TGTGCCAGTAGCCACAGAAACGACCCAGGCTACGAGCAGTACTTC. The complete variable domain, with remaining parts taken from reference TRBV19 and TRBJ2-7, reads DGGITQSPKYLFRKEGQNVTLSCEQNLNHDAMYWYRQDPGQGLRLIYYSQIVNDFQKGDIAEGYSVSREKKESFPLTVTSAQKNPTAFYLCASSHRNDPGYEQYFGPGTRLTVT.

The chain carries TRBV5-5 and TRBJ2-6; 11 bases align to TRBD1. In germline, CDR1 is SGHKS, CDR2 YYEKEE (reference sequence). Trimming removed 4 bases from V and 3 bases from J; junction bases left unmatched: 6. This CDR3 comprises 17 residues. The CDR3 DNA is TGTGCCAGCAGCGGACAGGGGGCGCGGGTTGGGGCCAACGTCCTGACTTTC. Translating gives CASSGQGARVGANVLTF.

The genes are TRBV19 and TRBJ2-6; 7 bases line up with TRBD1. This CDR3 is 18 amino acids long. The germline gives CDR1 LNHDA, CDR2 SQIVND (reference sequence). Trimming cost V 4 bases and J 0 bases; bases outside gene matches: 9. CDR3 coding DNA: TGTGCCAGTAGTACGTTGACAGGGAAAGGCTCTGGGGCCAACGTCCTGACTTTC. Translated: CASSTLTGKGSGANVLTF.

The V call is TRBV11-2, the J call TRBJ1-2, with TRBD1 as a possible D gene (5 bases). Germline values: CDR1 SGHAT, CDR2 FQNNGV. V was shortened by 6 bases and J by 6 bases, with 14 bases between the two germline ends. The CDR3 length is 13 residues. CDR3 amino acids: CASSLGAGNGYTF. The CDR3 bases are TGTGCCAGCAGTCTAGGAGCAGGGAATGGCTACACCTTC.

This rearrangement joins TRBV7-3 to TRBJ2-7; D not certain. This CDR3 region has 13 residues. CDR1 and CDR2 from the germline V gene are SGHTA and FQGTGA. V lost 0 bases to trimming and J lost 7 bases, with 10 bases between them. The CDR3 nucleotides are TGTGCCAGCAGCTTAACGGCTCTTACGGAGCAGTACTTC. Amino acid sequence: CASSLTALTEQYF.

The rearrangement joins TRBV19 to TRBJ1-5; 11 bases match TRBD1. CDR3 length equals 15 residues. The germline V gene encodes CDR1 LNHDA and CDR2 SQIVND (reference sequence). The V segment lost 4 bases and the J segment 4 bases; nucleotides outside the gene matches: 3. In nucleotides, the CDR3 is TGTGCCAGTAGTACGGACAGGGGGCGAAATCAGCCCCAGCATTTT. Protein: CASSTDRGRNQPQHF.

This chain joins TRBV7-9 and TRBJ2-3; a possible D gene is TRBD1 (6 bases). Germline V gene lookup returns CDR1 SEHNR and CDR2 FQNEAQ (reference sequence). V lost 2 bases and J lost 3, with 6 bases in between. The CDR3 spans 13 residues. Here the CDR3 reads CASSLQGTDTQYF. The CDR3 DNA reads as TGTGCCAGCAGCTTACAGGGGACAGATACGCAGTATTTT.

In the case of this clone: The germline gene is not matched at one end of the junction; a read error may be the cause. The rearrangement joins TRBV6-6 to TRBJ1-4, with 7 bases lining up with TRBD1. Germline V gives CDR1 MNHNY, CDR2 SVGAGI (reference sequence). The CDR3 contains 16 residues. The CDR3 here is CASSNSGQAFNEKLFF. Written as DNA, the CDR3 is TGTGCCAGCAGTAACTCCGGACAGGCCTTTAATGAAAAACTGTTTTTT.

The chain employs TRBV7-6 and TRBJ2-3; TRBD1 matches 7 bases. V gave up 1 base and J gave up 0 bases; unmatched junction bases: 1. The CDR3 is 15 amino acids. Germline lookup yields CDR1 SGHVS and CDR2 FNYEAQ. CDR3 amino acids: CASSLEGASTDTQYF. In DNA form, the CDR3 reads TGTGCCAGCAGCTTAGAGGGGGCTAGCACAGATACGCAGTATTTT.

The rearrangement joins TRBV6-2 or TRBV6-3 to TRBJ1-4; D is perhaps TRBD1 (6 bases). The CDR3 extends over 14 amino acids. V was clipped by 5 bases and J by 7 bases, with 14 bases between them. Germline V lookup: CDR1 MNHEY, CDR2 SVGEGT. The CDR3 loop is CASSRRQGTEKLFF. CDR3 coding DNA: TGTGCCAGCAGTCGAAGGCAGGGGACTGAAAAACTGTTTTTT.

The chain uses TRBV7-8 and TRBJ1-4, with D perhaps matching TRBD1 (5 bases). Germline V gene sequence: CDR1 SGHVS, CDR2 FQNEAQ. The CDR3 sequence is 16 residues long. Trimming pared 2 bases from V and 4 bases from J, leaving 14 bases between. CDR3 sequence: CASSLLQGALNEKLFF. The DNA for the CDR3 is TGTGCCAGCAGCTTACTTCAGGGCGCCCTTAATGAAAAACTGTTTTTT.

V is TRBV2 and J is TRBJ2-2; maybe TRBD1 (6 bases). V was cut by 6 bases and J by 5 bases, with 10 bases left in between. CDR3 length equals 13 residues. The germline V gene encodes CDR1 SNHLY and CDR2 FYNNEI. CDR3 in DNA: TGTGCCAGCAGACCCACAGGGACCGGGGAGCTGTTTTTT. Translating it yields CASRPTGTGELFF.

V and J are TRBV19 and TRBJ2-7, with D maybe TRBD2 (6 bases). CDR1 and CDR2 from the germline V gene are LNHDA and SQIVND (reference sequence). The germline V and J ends were trimmed by 4 bases and 2 bases, with 15 bases remaining between them. This CDR3 is 15 amino acids long. This CDR3 reads CASSRERAFPYEQYF. The DNA for the CDR3 is TGTGCCAGTAGTAGGGAGCGGGCATTCCCCTACGAGCAGTACTTC.

V usage is TRBV7-9 and J usage is TRBJ2-3, with D perhaps matching TRBD2 (6 bases). CDR1 SEHNR and CDR2 FQNEAQ come from the germline V gene (reference sequence). V lost 4 bases, J lost 2 bases, and 13 bases lay in between. The CDR3 runs to 15 residues. The CDR3 DNA is TGTGCCAGCAGCTCCCGACTAGAAGTCACAGATACGCAGTATTTT. This translates into CASSSRLEVTDTQYF.